Shown below are 3 T cell receptor beta chains from a single sample sequenced in a study of cytomegalovirus exposure and HLA in healthy donors. This PCR relied on a set of 60 Vbeta primers and 13 Jbeta primers. Profiled with immunoSEQ multiplex PCR; TCRdb holds only in-frame clones, not every one. Here the sample spans roughly 110,000 clones, roughly 80% being singletons. What was sequenced was PBMCs. These receptor sequences come from a young man in good health and CMV-seropositive.

The rearrangement joins TRBV6-6 to TRBJ1-1, with D perhaps TRBD1 (5 bases). The germline gives CDR1 MNHNY, CDR2 SVGAGI (reference sequence). This CDR3 has 13 residues. V was pared by 2 bases and J by 4 bases, with 8 bases between. The CDR3 DNA sequence: TGTGCCAGCAGTTACGGGGGGTTCACTGAAGCTTTCTTT. As protein: CASSYGGFTEAFF.

This clone appeared a few times. The gene calls are TRBV13 and TRBJ2-2; a possible D gene is TRBD2 (6 bases). This CDR3 is built from 14 residues. Germline-derived CDR1 and CDR2 are PRHDT and FYEKMQ (reference sequence). Deletions cut 6 bases from V and 5 bases from J, with 13 bases between. The CDR3 region is CASSLGRRTGELFF. For the CDR3, the DNA is TGTGCCAGCAGTCTGGGGAGGAGAACCGGGGAGCTGTTTTTT.

V usage is TRBV19 and J usage is TRBJ1-2, with D maybe TRBD1 (5 bases). This CDR3 comprises 13 residues. Trimming took 6 bases from V and 3 from J, leaving 11 bases between them. CDR1 is LNHDA, CDR2 SQIVND, per germline (reference sequence). As DNA, the CDR3 is TGTGCCAGTAGCCCAGGGTTGTACTATGGCTACACCTTC. Its translation: CASSPGLYYGYTF.